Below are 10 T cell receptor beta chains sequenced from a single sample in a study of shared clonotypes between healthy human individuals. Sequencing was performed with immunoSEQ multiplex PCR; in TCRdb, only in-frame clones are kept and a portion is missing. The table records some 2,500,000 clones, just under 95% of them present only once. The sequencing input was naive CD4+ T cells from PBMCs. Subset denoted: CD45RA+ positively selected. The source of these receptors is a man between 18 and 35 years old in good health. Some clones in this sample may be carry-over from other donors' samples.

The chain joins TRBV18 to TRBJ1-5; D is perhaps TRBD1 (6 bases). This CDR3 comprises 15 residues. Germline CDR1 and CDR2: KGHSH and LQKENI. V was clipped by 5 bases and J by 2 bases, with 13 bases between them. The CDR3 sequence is CASSKSAGGNQPQHF. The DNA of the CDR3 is TGTGCCAGCTCAAAAAGTGCAGGGGGCAATCAGCCCCAGCATTTT.

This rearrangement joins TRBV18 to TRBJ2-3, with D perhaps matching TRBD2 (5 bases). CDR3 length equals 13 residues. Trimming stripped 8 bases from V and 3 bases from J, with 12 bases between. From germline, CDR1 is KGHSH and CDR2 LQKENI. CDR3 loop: CASKERSTDTQYF. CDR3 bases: TGTGCCAGCAAAGAGCGGTCGACAGATACGCAGTATTTT.

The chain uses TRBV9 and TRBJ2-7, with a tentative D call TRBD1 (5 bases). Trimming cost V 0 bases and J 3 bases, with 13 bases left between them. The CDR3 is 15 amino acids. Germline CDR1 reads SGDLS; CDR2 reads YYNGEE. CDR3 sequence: CASSVGGDRLYEQYF. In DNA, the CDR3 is TGTGCCAGCAGCGTAGGAGGCGACAGACTCTACGAGCAGTACTTC.

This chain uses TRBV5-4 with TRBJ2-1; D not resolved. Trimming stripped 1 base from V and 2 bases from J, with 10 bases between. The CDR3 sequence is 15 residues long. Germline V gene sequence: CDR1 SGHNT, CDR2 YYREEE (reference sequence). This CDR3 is CASSLWLAPYNEQFF. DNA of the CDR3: TGTGCCAGCAGCTTGTGGTTAGCCCCCTACAATGAGCAGTTCTTC. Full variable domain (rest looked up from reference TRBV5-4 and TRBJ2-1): ETGVTQSPTHLIKTRGQQVTLRCSSQSGHNTVSWYQQALGQGPQFIFQYYREEENGRGNFPPRFSGLQFPNYSSELNVNALELDDSALYLCASSLWLAPYNEQFFGPGTRLTVL.

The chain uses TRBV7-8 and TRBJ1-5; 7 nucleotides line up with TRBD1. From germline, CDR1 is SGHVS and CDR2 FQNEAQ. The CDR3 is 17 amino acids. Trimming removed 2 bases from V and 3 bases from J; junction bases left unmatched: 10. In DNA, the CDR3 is TGTGCCAGCAGCTTACTAACAGGGGCCTATTCCAATCAGCCCCAGCATTTT. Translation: CASSLLTGAYSNQPQHF.

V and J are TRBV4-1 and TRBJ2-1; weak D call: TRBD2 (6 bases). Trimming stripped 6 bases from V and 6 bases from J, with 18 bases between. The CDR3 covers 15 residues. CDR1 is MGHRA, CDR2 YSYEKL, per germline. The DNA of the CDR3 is TGCGCCAGCAGGGTAACGGGAGTTTCCCGCAATGAGCAGTTCTTC. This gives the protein CASRVTGVSRNEQFF.

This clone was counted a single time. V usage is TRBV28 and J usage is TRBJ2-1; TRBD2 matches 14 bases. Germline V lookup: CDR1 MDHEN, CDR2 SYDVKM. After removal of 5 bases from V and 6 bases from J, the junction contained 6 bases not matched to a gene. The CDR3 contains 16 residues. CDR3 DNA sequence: TGTGCCAGCAGTCGAGCCGGGACTAGCGGGAGCAATGAGCAGTTCTTC. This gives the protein CASSRAGTSGSNEQFF.

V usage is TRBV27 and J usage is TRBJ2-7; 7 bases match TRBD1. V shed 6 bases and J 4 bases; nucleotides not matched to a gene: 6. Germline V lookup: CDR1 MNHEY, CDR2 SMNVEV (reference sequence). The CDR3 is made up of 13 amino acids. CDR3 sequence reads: CASSPGQRYEQYF. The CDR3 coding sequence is TGTGCCAGCAGCCCGGGACAGAGATACGAGCAGTACTTC.

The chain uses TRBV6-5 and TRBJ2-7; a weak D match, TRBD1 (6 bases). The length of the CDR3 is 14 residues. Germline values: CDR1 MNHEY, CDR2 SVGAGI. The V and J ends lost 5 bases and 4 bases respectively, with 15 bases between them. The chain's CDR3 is CASSRTGLRYEQYF. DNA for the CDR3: TGTGCCAGCAGTCGTACAGGGCTTCGGTACGAGCAGTACTTC.

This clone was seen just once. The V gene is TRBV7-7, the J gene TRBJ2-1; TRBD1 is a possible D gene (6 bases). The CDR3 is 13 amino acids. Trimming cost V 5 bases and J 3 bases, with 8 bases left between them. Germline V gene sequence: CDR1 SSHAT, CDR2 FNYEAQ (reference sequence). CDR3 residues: CASSQDSYNEQFF. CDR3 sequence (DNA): TGTGCCAGCAGCCAGGACAGCTACAATGAGCAGTTCTTC.